This passage covers 23 T cell receptor beta chains from one sample sequenced in a study of blood T cell repertoires in COVID-19. Assay used: immunoSEQ multiplex PCR; TCRdb lists only in-frame clones, some missing. The data show roughly 220,000 clones, approximately 84% seen once. Sequencing input: PBMCs or T cells enriched from blood (not recorded which). The receptors originated from a man aged 40-49 years who had recovered from COVID-19.

The chain joins TRBV11-2 to TRBJ2-5; D is perhaps TRBD1 (6 bases). Germline V gene sequence: CDR1 SGHAT, CDR2 FQNNGV. CDR3 size: 15 residues. V was clipped by 6 bases and J by 7 bases, with 21 bases between them. The CDR3 sequence: CASSRGTGTQGTQYF. CDR3 coding DNA: TGTGCCAGCAGTCGAGGGACCGGGACACAGGGGACCCAGTACTTC.

The chain employs TRBV28 and TRBJ2-7, with TRBD1 matching over 10 bases. Germline loops: CDR1 MDHEN, CDR2 SYDVKM. The CDR3 spans 16 residues. The V segment lost 5 bases and the J segment 1 base; nucleotides outside the gene matches: 8. The DNA of the CDR3 is TGTGCCAGCAGTGGTCGGGGACAGGGGAATTCCTACGAGCAGTACTTC. Its protein is CASSGRGQGNSYEQYF.

The chain combines TRBV2 with TRBJ1-1; the match to TRBD1 covers 10 bases. The CDR3 runs to 14 residues. CDR1 is SNHLY and CDR2 is FYNNEI in the germline V gene. V lost 0 bases to trimming and J lost 9 bases; unmatched junction nucleotides: 4. In DNA form, the CDR3 reads TGTGCCAGCAGTGAAGCTCCGGACAGGGGGAAAGCTTTCTTT. Translation gives CASSEAPDRGKAFF.

This chain uses TRBV7-6 with TRBJ2-5; 8 nucleotides align to TRBD2. Losses at the gene ends were 5 bases for V and 4 bases for J; bases not matched to a gene: 3. Germline V gene data show CDR1 as SGHVS and CDR2 as FNYEAQ. This CDR3 is built from 13 residues. The CDR3 DNA reads TGTGCCAGCAGCGGTAGCGGGACAGAGACCCAGTACTTC. Amino acids: CASSGSGTETQYF.

The chain links TRBV5-6 to TRBJ1-6; tentatively, D is TRBD1 (5 bases). Trimming took off 0 bases at V and 7 bases at J, with 14 bases between the two ends. Germline assignment: CDR1 SGHDT and CDR2 YYEEEE. The CDR3 loop spans 16 amino acids. CDR3 sequence (DNA): TGTGCCAGCAGCTTGGTAGGGGCAGATGGGAATTCACCCCTCCACTTT. It yields the protein CASSLVGADGNSPLHF.

This clone was seen more than once but under ten times. The chain recombines TRBV2 with TRBJ2-2; TRBD2 matches at 7 bases. The J segment lost 6 bases and the V segment lost 6 bases, leaving 7 bases of the junction unmatched. The CDR3 has 14 residues. CDR1 is SNHLY and CDR2 is FYNNEI in the germline V gene. The CDR3 DNA reads as TGTGCCAGCAGCTACGGACTAGGACCCGGGGAGCTGTTTTTT. This sequence encodes CASSYGLGPGELFF.

This clone was counted a single time. This chain connects TRBV5-6 to TRBJ1-6; the D is unclear. This CDR3 is built from 13 residues. Deletions cut 0 bases from V and 9 bases from J, with 7 bases between. Germline CDR1 reads SGHDT; CDR2 reads YYEEEE. CDR3 DNA sequence: TGTGCCAGCAGCTTGGGACTTGGTTCACCCCTCCACTTT. Protein product: CASSLGLGSPLHF.

J is TRBJ2-7 and V is TRBV19; 7 nucleotides match TRBD1. The CDR3 has 15 residues. The germline V gene has CDR1 LNHDA and CDR2 SQIVND (reference sequence). With 5 bases clipped from V and 9 bases from J, the junction kept 16 bases outside the gene matches. This CDR3 is CASSPGQIQPHVQYF. The CDR3, as DNA: TGTGCCAGTAGTCCGGGACAGATCCAACCTCATGTGCAGTACTTC.

The rearrangement links TRBV11-3 to TRBJ1-1; D remains ambiguous. Trimming took off 2 bases at V and 3 bases at J, with 7 bases between the two ends. The CDR3 runs to 13 residues. In germline, CDR1 is SGHNT, CDR2 YENEEA. CDR3 nucleotide sequence: TGTGCCAGCAGCTTAAGATCGGACACTGAAGCTTTCTTT. Amino acid sequence: CASSLRSDTEAFF.

This clone appeared once. The V and J genes are TRBV28 and TRBJ1-2, with 11 bases matching TRBD1. Germline V gives CDR1 MDHEN, CDR2 SYDVKM. Trimming at V came to 7 bases and at J to 8 bases, leaving 15 bases not matched to a gene. CDR3 length: 16 amino acids. Here the CDR3 reads CASIVGGGQGAQGYTF. The CDR3 nucleotides read TGTGCCAGCATCGTGGGCGGCGGACAGGGGGCGCAAGGCTACACCTTC.

In DNA form, the CDR3 reads TGTGCCAGCAGTGCCGGGACCGGACAGCCATATTCACCCCTCCACTTT. As protein: CASSAGTGQPYSPLHF. V is TRBV6-4 and J is TRBJ1-6, with a tentative D call TRBD1 (6 bases). Germline values: CDR1 MRHNA, CDR2 SNTAGT. V lost 4 bases to trimming and J lost 8 bases, with 18 bases between them. The CDR3 contains 16 residues.

This clone was counted once. The chain employs TRBV5-4 and TRBJ1-6; possibly TRBD1 for D (5 bases). V was shortened by 4 bases and J by 7 bases, with 15 bases between the two germline ends. Germline V gene lookup returns CDR1 SGHNT and CDR2 YYREEE (reference sequence). The CDR3 totals 15 residues. The CDR3 sequence is CASSPGTEGNSPLHF. For the CDR3, the DNA is TGTGCCAGCAGCCCCGGGACGGAGGGGAATTCACCCCTCCACTTT.

This clone showed up just once. The chain combines TRBV24-1 with TRBJ2-3, with no clear D. The V end lost 0 bases, the J end lost 2 bases, and 8 bases lay between the germline ends. The V gene's germline CDR1 is KGHDR and CDR2 SFDVKD. The CDR3 totals 15 residues. CDR3 residues: CATSDLGTATDTQYF. The CDR3 DNA reads TGTGCCACCAGTGATTTGGGTACAGCCACAGATACGCAGTATTTT.

This chain joins TRBV20-1 and TRBJ2-2, with a weak D call TRBD1 (6 bases). V lost 3 bases, J lost 4 bases, and 9 bases lay in between. The CDR3 contains 13 residues. Germline CDR1 DFQATT, CDR2 SNEGSKA (reference sequence). DNA of the CDR3: TGCAGTGCTAGTATGGGGGCCACCGGGGAGCTGTTTTTT. It specifies CSASMGATGELFF.

This chain links TRBV3-1 (or the pseudogene TRBV3-2) with TRBJ1-1; 9 nucleotides align to TRBD1. Germline values: CDR1 LGHDT, CDR2 YNNKEL (reference sequence). CDR3 size: 14 residues. The trim removed 7 bases at V and 4 bases at J, leaving 7 bases unmatched. The CDR3 region is CASTARDRATEAFF. In DNA, the CDR3 is TGTGCCAGCACTGCACGGGACAGGGCCACTGAAGCTTTCTTT.

This rearrangement joins TRBV19 to TRBJ2-7; a possible D gene is TRBD1 (5 bases). This CDR3 has 12 amino acids. V was shortened by 5 bases and J by 2 bases, with 7 bases between the two germline ends. Germline V gives CDR1 LNHDA, CDR2 SQIVND (reference sequence). CDR3 sequence reads: CASSDSTYEQYF. The CDR3 bases are TGTGCCAGTAGTGACAGCACCTACGAGCAGTACTTC.

The CDR3 sequence: CASSRTEEKLFF. For the CDR3, the DNA is TGTGCCAGCAGTCGGACAGAGGAGAAACTGTTTTTT. This chain connects TRBV6-5 to TRBJ1-4; a possible D gene is TRBD1 (6 bases). Germline V gives CDR1 MNHEY, CDR2 SVGAGI. The ends were cut back, 5 bases at V and 11 bases at J, with 12 bases in the middle. The length of the CDR3 is 12 residues.

The rearrangement uses TRBV3-1 (or the pseudogene TRBV3-2) and TRBJ2-1, with 7 bases identical to TRBD1. V dropped 0 bases and J dropped 5; count of bases not matched to a gene: 10. CDR3 length equals 17 residues. The germline V gene encodes CDR1 LGHDT and CDR2 YNNKEL (reference sequence). The CDR3 here is CASSQEVGTDVNNEQFF. Here the CDR3 DNA reads TGTGCCAGCAGCCAAGAGGTGGGGACAGACGTTAACAATGAGCAGTTCTTC.

The V and J genes are TRBV2 and TRBJ1-1, with D perhaps TRBD1 (6 bases). The germline CDR1 and CDR2 sequences are SNHLY and FYNNEI. The CDR3 covers 12 residues. Trimming shortened V by 5 bases and J by 4 bases, and 8 bases separated the two germline ends. CDR3 residues: CASSKDSTEAFF. The CDR3 DNA reads TGTGCCAGCAGTAAGGACAGCACTGAAGCTTTCTTT.

This chain connects TRBV3-1 (or the pseudogene TRBV3-2) to TRBJ2-7, with D tentatively TRBD1 (5 bases). The CDR3 has 11 residues. Trimming removed 6 bases at V and 6 bases at J, with 9 bases between. Germline values: CDR1 LGHDT, CDR2 YNNKEL (reference sequence). CDR3 sequence (DNA): TGTGCCAGCAGTTCAGGGTTCGAGCAGTACTTC. Translation: CASSSGFEQYF.

V and J are TRBV5-1 and TRBJ2-5; D unresolved. The CDR3 consists of 13 residues. V was pared by 2 bases and J by 2 bases, with 7 bases between. Germline lookup yields CDR1 SGHRS and CDR2 YFSETQ. CDR3 in DNA: TGCGCCAGCAGCTTACAGCCTCAAGAGACCCAGTACTTC. Encoded protein: CASSLQPQETQYF.

The J gene is TRBJ1-3, the V gene TRBV7-9; TRBD1 matches at 7 bases. V shed 11 bases, J shed 4 bases, and the junction held 5 bases outside the gene matches. The germline gives CDR1 SEHNR, CDR2 FQNEAQ (reference sequence). The CDR3 loop spans 12 amino acids. This chain's CDR3 is CAGTGAGNTIYF. CDR3 in DNA: TGTGCCGGTACAGGGGCCGGAAACACCATATATTTT.

CDR3 DNA sequence: TGTGCCAGTAGTACGAGACAGGGGACCGGGGAGCTGTTTTTT. Amino acid sequence: CASSTRQGTGELFF. This chain joins TRBV19 and TRBJ2-2, with TRBD1 matching over 8 bases. The CDR3 is 14 amino acids. Germline trimming cut 4 bases from V and 5 bases from J; bases unmatched to any gene: 3. Germline V lookup: CDR1 LNHDA, CDR2 SQIVND (reference sequence). The variable domain in full, completed from reference TRBV19 and TRBJ2-2, reads DGGITQSPKYLFRKEGQNVTLSCEQNLNHDAMYWYRQDPGQGLRLIYYSQIVNDFQKGDIAEGYSVSREKKESFPLTVTSAQKNPTAFYLCASSTRQGTGELFFGEGSRLTVL.